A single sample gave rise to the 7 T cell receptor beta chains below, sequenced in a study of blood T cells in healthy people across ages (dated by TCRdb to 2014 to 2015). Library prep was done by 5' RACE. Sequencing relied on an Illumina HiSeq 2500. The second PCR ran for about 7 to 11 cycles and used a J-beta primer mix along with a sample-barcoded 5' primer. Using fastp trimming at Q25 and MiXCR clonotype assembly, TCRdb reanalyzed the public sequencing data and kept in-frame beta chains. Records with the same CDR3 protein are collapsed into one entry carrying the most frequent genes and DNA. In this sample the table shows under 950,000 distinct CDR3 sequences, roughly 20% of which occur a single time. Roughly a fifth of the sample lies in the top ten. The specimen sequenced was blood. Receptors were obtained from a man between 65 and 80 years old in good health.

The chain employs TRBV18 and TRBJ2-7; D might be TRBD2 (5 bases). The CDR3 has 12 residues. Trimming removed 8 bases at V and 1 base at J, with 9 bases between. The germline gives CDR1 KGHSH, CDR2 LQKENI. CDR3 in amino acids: CASPRDSYEQYF. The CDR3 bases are TGTGCCAGCCCGAGGGATTCCTACGAGCAGTACTTC.

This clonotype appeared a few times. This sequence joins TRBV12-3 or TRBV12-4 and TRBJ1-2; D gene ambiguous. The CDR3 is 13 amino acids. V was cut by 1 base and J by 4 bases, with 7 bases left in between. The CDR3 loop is CASSLVPFYGYTF. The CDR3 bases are TGTGCCAGCAGTTTAGTTCCGTTCTATGGCTACACCTTC.

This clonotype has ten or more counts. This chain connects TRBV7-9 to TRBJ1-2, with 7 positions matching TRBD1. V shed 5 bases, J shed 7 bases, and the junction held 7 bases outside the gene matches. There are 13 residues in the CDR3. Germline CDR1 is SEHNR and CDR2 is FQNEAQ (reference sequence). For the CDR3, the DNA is TGTGCCAGCAGCCCAATGGGGGACAGTGGCTACACCTTC. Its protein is CASSPMGDSGYTF. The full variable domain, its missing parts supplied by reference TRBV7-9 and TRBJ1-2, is DTGVSQNPRHKITKRGQNVTFRCDPISEHNRLYWYRQTLGQGPEFLTYFQNEAQLEKSRLLSDRFSAERPKGSFSTLEIQRTEQGDSAMYLCASSPMGDSGYTFGSGTRLTVV.

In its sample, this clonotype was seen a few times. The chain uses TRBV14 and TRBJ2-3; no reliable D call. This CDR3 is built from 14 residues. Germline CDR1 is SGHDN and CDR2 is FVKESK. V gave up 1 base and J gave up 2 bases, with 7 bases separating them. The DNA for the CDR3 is TGTGCCAGCAGCCAAGGACTGTTCACAGATACGCAGTATTTT. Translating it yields CASSQGLFTDTQYF.

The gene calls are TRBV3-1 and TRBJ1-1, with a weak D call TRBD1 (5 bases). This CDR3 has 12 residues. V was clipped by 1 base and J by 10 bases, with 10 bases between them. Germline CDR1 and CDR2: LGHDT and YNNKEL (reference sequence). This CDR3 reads CASSQGGSRAFF. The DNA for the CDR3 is TGTGCCAGCAGCCAAGGGGGGTCCCGAGCTTTCTTT. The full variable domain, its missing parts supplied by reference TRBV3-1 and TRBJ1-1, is DTAVSQTPKYLVTQMGNDKSIKCEQNLGHDTMYWYKQDSKKFLKIMFSYNNKELIINETVPNRFSPKSPDKAHLNLHINSLELGDSAVYFCASSQGGSRAFFGQGTRLTVV.

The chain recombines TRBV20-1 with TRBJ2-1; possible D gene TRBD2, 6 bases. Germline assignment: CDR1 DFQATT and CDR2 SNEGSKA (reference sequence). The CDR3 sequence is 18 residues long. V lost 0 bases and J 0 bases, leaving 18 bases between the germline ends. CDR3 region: CSARDLTGGPRSYNEQFF. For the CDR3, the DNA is TGCAGTGCTAGAGATCTCACCGGGGGACCCCGCTCCTACAATGAGCAGTTCTTC.

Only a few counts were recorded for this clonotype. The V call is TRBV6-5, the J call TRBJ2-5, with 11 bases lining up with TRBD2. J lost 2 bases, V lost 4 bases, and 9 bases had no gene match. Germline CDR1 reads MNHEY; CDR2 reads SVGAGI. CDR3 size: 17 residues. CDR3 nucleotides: TGTGCCAGCAGTTCCCTACGGGGGACTAGCGGACAAGAGACCCAGTACTTC. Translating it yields CASSSLRGTSGQETQYF.